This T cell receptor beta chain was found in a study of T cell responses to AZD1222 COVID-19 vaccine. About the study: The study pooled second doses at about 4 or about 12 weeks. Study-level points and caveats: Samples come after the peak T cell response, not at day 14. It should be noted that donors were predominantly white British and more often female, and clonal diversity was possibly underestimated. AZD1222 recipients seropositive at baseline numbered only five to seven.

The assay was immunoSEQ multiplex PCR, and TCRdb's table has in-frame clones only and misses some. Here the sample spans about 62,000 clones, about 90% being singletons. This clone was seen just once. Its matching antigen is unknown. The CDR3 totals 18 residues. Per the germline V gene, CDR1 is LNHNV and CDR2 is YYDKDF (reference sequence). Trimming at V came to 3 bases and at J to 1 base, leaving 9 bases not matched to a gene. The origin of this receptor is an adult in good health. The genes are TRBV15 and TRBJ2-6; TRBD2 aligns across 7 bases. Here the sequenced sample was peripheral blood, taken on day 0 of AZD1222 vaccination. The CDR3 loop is CATSRDGAGDSGANVLTF. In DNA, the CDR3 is TGTGCCACCAGCAGGGATGGGGCGGGGGATTCTGGGGCCAACGTCCTGACTTTC.